This entry lists 10 T cell receptor beta chains sequenced from one sample in a study of cytomegalovirus exposure and HLA in healthy donors (dated by TCRdb to between 2016 and 2019). Library preparation employed the immunoSEQ multiplex PCR assay. For the multiplex PCR, a mixture combining 60 forward primers for TCR Vbeta segments and 13 reverse primers for TCR Jbeta segments was used. The table was pulled from immuneACCESS by TCRdb, which kept in-frame rearrangements only. Such tables lose some clones; where checked, under half of the loss comes from unresolved V genes, and the rest has no known cause. For this sample the table gives just over 200,000 clones, of which approximately 70% were detected only once. About 3% of the sample is in the top ten clones. Sample: PBMCs. Receptors originate from a middle-aged man in good health and CMV-seropositive.

The chain joins TRBV11-1 to TRBJ2-3, with 7 nucleotides matching TRBD2. The length of the CDR3 is 12 residues. V gave up 5 bases and J gave up 8 bases; unmatched junction bases: 4. In germline, CDR1 is SGHAT, CDR2 FQDESV (reference sequence). This CDR3 is CASSPGTTTQYF. In nucleotides, the CDR3 is TGTGCCAGCAGCCCCGGGACTACTACGCAGTATTTT.

This chain connects TRBV5-1 to TRBJ2-4, with 9 bases aligning to TRBD1. V trimming: 6 bases; J trimming: 0 bases; junction bases outside the gene matches: 1. The V gene's germline CDR1 is SGHRS and CDR2 YFSETQ. The length of the CDR3 is 14 residues. The CDR3 DNA follows: TGCGCCAGCACACAGGGGGCAGCCAAAAACATTCAGTACTTC. Its protein is CASTQGAAKNIQYF.

V and J are TRBV5-1 and TRBJ2-7, with TRBD1 matching over 9 bases. V gave up 3 bases and J gave up 2 bases; unmatched junction bases: 9. This CDR3 has 16 residues. Germline V gives CDR1 SGHRS, CDR2 YFSETQ. The CDR3 is CASSSLTGGITYEQYF. CDR3 bases: TGCGCCAGCAGCTCCTTGACAGGGGGGATTACCTACGAGCAGTACTTC.

This chain links TRBV19 with TRBJ2-4; 9 positions agree with TRBD2. Germline V gene data show CDR1 as LNHDA and CDR2 as SQIVND (reference sequence). The CDR3 extends over 16 amino acids. V was clipped by 5 bases and J by 3 bases; unmatched bases: 8. CDR3 amino acids: CASSLSGGKGKNIQYF. For the CDR3, the DNA is TGTGCCAGTAGTCTTAGCGGGGGCAAGGGCAAAAACATTCAGTACTTC.

The rearrangement uses TRBV7-2 and TRBJ2-3, with 7 bases identical to TRBD2. The junction had 10 bases not matched to a gene; V was cut back by 6 bases and J by 1 base. This CDR3 has 16 amino acids. Looked up from germline, CDR1 is SGHTA and CDR2 is FQGNSA. This chain's CDR3 is CASSPSAGSRTDTQYF. As DNA, the CDR3 is TGTGCCAGCAGTCCCTCAGCGGGGTCTCGCACAGATACGCAGTATTTT.

The chain has TRBV28 and TRBJ1-2; 10 bases match TRBD1. This CDR3 is 13 amino acids long. With 5 bases clipped from V and 8 bases from J, the junction kept 5 bases outside the gene matches. Germline V lookup: CDR1 MDHEN, CDR2 SYDVKM. CDR3 residues: CASSKDRGRGYTF. The CDR3 region has the DNA TGTGCCAGCAGTAAAGACAGGGGGCGAGGCTACACCTTC.

The rearrangement uses TRBV19 and TRBJ1-1; 9 bases map to TRBD1. The CDR3 sequence is 15 residues long. Germline V lookup: CDR1 LNHDA, CDR2 SQIVND (reference sequence). Losses at the gene ends were 5 bases for V and 6 bases for J; bases not matched to a gene: 10. CDR3 protein: CASSSLTGGSAEAFF. Here the CDR3 DNA reads TGTGCCAGTAGTTCACTGACAGGGGGTAGCGCTGAAGCTTTCTTT.

J is TRBJ2-7 and V is TRBV5-1; TRBD2 matches 12 bases. V trimming: 0 bases; J trimming: 4 bases; junction bases outside the gene matches: 11. The CDR3 is made up of 18 amino acids. The germline CDR1 and CDR2 sequences are SGHRS and YFSETQ. This chain's CDR3 is CASSLVGPRTSGVYEQYF. CDR3 DNA sequence: TGCGCCAGCAGCTTGGTTGGACCGCGGACTAGCGGGGTGTACGAGCAGTACTTC.

The chain employs TRBV18 and TRBJ1-5; 9 bases map to TRBD1. Losses at the gene ends were 2 bases for V and 5 bases for J; bases not matched to a gene: 4. CDR3 length: 15 amino acids. CDR1 KGHSH and CDR2 LQKENI come from the germline V gene. CDR3 bases: TGTGCCAGCTCACCAGCGGGACAGGGTCATCAGCCCCAGCATTTT. It specifies CASSPAGQGHQPQHF.

The chain recombines TRBV4-2 with TRBJ2-5; a weak D match, TRBD1 (6 bases). CDR3 length: 15 residues. Germline V gene data show CDR1 as LGHNA and CDR2 as YNFKEQ. The germline V and J ends were trimmed by 0 bases and 11 bases, with 19 bases remaining between them. Here the CDR3 reads CASSQEPGRPGEQYF. The CDR3 region has the DNA TGTGCCAGCAGCCAAGAACCTGGTCGGCCAGGGGAGCAGTACTTC.